This entry is about one T cell receptor (beta chain). Its antigen is currently unknown. The sample comes from a study of T cells expressing NK-cell markers. Study-wide context: All TCR beta repertoires analysed originated from sorted CD3+CD56+NKG2C+, CD3+CD56+NKG2C- and CD3+CD56-NKG2C+ T cells.

The length of the CDR3 is 15 residues. Germline values: CDR1 SGHVS, CDR2 FQNEAQ. General study points: Each of about six donors carried dominant NKG2C+ clonotypes accounting for about 1.0-7.5% of CD8+ T cells.

TCRdb reworked the 5' RACE reads into one entry per CDR3 protein, no DNA. Reported are under 200,000 distinct CDR3 sequences; the ten largest clones contain around 20%. The receptor was isolated from a woman between 18 and 75 years old in good health. Sequencing was carried out using blood T cells: a sorted CD56 or NKG2C T cell subset, CD4+ or CD8+ T cells, or bulk PBMC T cells (not recorded which). This chain joins TRBV7-8 and TRBJ2-6. Here the CDR3 reads CASSLLAAGANVLTF.